This paragraph reports one T cell receptor (beta chain). Its antigen is undetermined. The V gene's germline CDR1 is LNHDA and CDR2 SQIVND (reference sequence). CDR3 size: 17 residues. The V segment lost 3 bases and the J segment 5 bases; nucleotides outside the gene matches: 10. TCRdb's copy holds only in-frame clones and misses some; the assay was immunoSEQ multiplex PCR. The sample includes almost 70,000 clones, 65% to 80% of them seen just once. This sample is drawn from a study of OX40 agonist ivuxolimab in advanced cancers. The study's findings and limits: Antigen specificity was not determined for the expanded peripheral T cells.

The rearrangement links TRBV19 to TRBJ2-3; 11 nucleotides align to TRBD2. Sequencing was performed on CD4+ or CD8+ T cells sorted from blood, taken in a trial of the OX40 agonist ivuxolimab. This TCR came from an adult with an advanced solid tumor such as melanoma, head and neck, liver or kidney cancer. The CDR3 loop reads CASSMRIAGGPRDTQYF. The CDR3 coding sequence is TGTGCCAGTAGTATGAGAATAGCGGGAGGGCCGAGAGATACGCAGTATTTT.